These 32 T cell receptor beta chains came from one sample sequenced in a study of beta chain features in type 1 diabetes. The sequenced template was cDNA made from the entire isolated RNA. The repertoire was sequenced with immunoSEQ multiplex PCR; TCRdb's copy has only in-frame clones and lacks some. The sample contains a few hundred thousand clones, about 25% of which appear only once. Sequenced material: central memory CD4+ T cells from blood. These receptors came from a man between 25 and 39 years old in good health.

The chain recombines TRBV7-2 with TRBJ2-7; no definite D call. The germline V gene has CDR1 SGHTA and CDR2 FQGNSA. The CDR3 is made up of 12 amino acids. V was pared by 4 bases and J by 5 bases, with 9 bases between. The DNA for the CDR3 is TGTGCCAGCAGCTCCGCTCCTAACGAGCAGTACTTC. Translating gives CASSSAPNEQYF.

This clone appeared a few times. This chain connects TRBV29-1 to TRBJ2-5; 7 bases line up with TRBD1. After removal of 7 bases from V and 5 bases from J, the junction contained 7 bases not matched to a gene. Germline CDR1 SQVTM, CDR2 ANQGSEA. CDR3 length: 12 amino acids. The CDR3 loop is CSATQGSETQYF. For the CDR3, the DNA is TGCAGCGCAACACAGGGGTCGGAGACCCAGTACTTC.

Only a few counts were recorded for this clone. The V gene is TRBV5-4, the J gene TRBJ2-1; D may be TRBD1 or TRBD2 (6 bases each). Germline-derived CDR1 and CDR2 are SGHNT and YYREEE (reference sequence). CDR3 length: 18 residues. The germline V and J ends were trimmed by 0 bases and 6 bases, with 22 bases remaining between them. CDR3 residues: CASSLATGPGGAINEQFF. The CDR3, as DNA: TGTGCCAGCAGCTTGGCCACAGGGCCCGGGGGCGCGATCAATGAGCAGTTCTTC.

This clone turned up a few times. The J gene is TRBJ2-1, the V gene TRBV28, with D possibly being TRBD1 or TRBD2 (6 bases each). CDR1 and CDR2 (germline): MDHEN, SYDVKM. The CDR3 sequence is 11 residues long. Trimming shortened V by 10 bases and J by 13 bases, and 17 bases separated the two germline ends. CDR3: CATSGGPLQFF. CDR3 bases: TGTGCCACCTCCGGGGGCCCGCTACAGTTCTTC.

The chain joins TRBV7-2 to TRBJ2-7; TRBD2 matches 8 bases. Germline CDR1 is SGHTA and CDR2 is FQGNSA. Trimming at V came to 2 bases and at J to 0 bases, leaving 9 bases not matched to a gene. The CDR3 has 17 amino acids. Here the CDR3 reads CASSLLGSSGSSYEQYF. As DNA, the CDR3 is TGTGCCAGCAGCTTACTCGGGTCCAGCGGGAGCTCCTACGAGCAGTACTTC.

This chain connects TRBV6-1 to TRBJ2-1; 7 bases are a match to TRBD2. The CDR3 extends over 15 amino acids. J lost 2 bases, V lost 5 bases, and 6 bases had no gene match. Per germline, CDR1 MNHNS and CDR2 SASEGT. CDR3 bases: TGTGCCAGCAGTTCCATCAGCGGGACCTACAATGAGCAGTTCTTC. Its translation is CASSSISGTYNEQFF.

This chain joins TRBV5-6 and TRBJ2-5; possible D gene TRBD2, 6 bases. The CDR3 totals 13 residues. CDR1 is SGHDT and CDR2 is YYEEEE in the germline V gene. V was clipped by 6 bases and J by 4 bases, with 13 bases between them. Here the CDR3 DNA reads TGTGCCAGCACCTCAACCGGGGGAGAGACCCAGTACTTC. Translated, it gives CASTSTGGETQYF.

This chain uses TRBV10-3 with TRBJ2-1; a weak D match, TRBD2 (5 bases). Germline V gives CDR1 ENHRY, CDR2 SYGVKD. The CDR3 has 15 residues. The V end was cut by 3 bases, the J end by 1 base, with 10 bases between. The CDR3 here is CAISEGGSSYNEQFF. The CDR3 DNA follows: TGTGCCATCAGTGAAGGCGGGTCTTCCTACAATGAGCAGTTCTTC.

The rearrangement uses TRBV11-2 and TRBJ2-3; tentatively, D is TRBD1 (6 bases). Germline V gene sequence: CDR1 SGHAT, CDR2 FQNNGV. V was pared by 5 bases and J by 8 bases, with 17 bases between. The CDR3 totals 14 residues. Here the CDR3 reads CASSVGGNGATQYF. CDR3 nucleotide sequence: TGTGCCAGCAGCGTAGGGGGTAACGGAGCTACGCAGTATTTT.

This clone has just a few counts. The rearrangement links TRBV29-1 to TRBJ2-7; D not certain. From germline, CDR1 is SQVTM and CDR2 ANQGSEA. The CDR3 has 13 amino acids. V lost 6 bases, J lost 0 bases, and 12 bases lay in between. In DNA form, the CDR3 reads TGCAGCGTCCGGAGCGCGAGCTCCTACGAGCAGTACTTC. It yields the protein CSVRSASSYEQYF.

This clone has a handful of counts. The rearrangement joins TRBV28 to TRBJ2-4, with D maybe TRBD2 (5 bases). CDR3 length: 13 residues. V was trimmed by 5 bases and J by 7 bases, leaving 12 bases between them. CDR1 is MDHEN and CDR2 is SYDVKM in the germline V gene. DNA for the CDR3: TGTGCCAGCAGTAAGGCTAGCAGGAACATTCAGTACTTC. Encoded protein: CASSKASRNIQYF.

J is TRBJ2-7 and V is TRBV30, with D hard to call. V was clipped by 0 bases and J by 2 bases, with 11 bases between them. The CDR3 is 14 residues long. Looked up from germline, CDR1 is GTSNPN and CDR2 is SVGIG (reference sequence). The CDR3 protein is CAWSVVATPYEQYF. DNA of the CDR3: TGTGCCTGGAGTGTGGTGGCTACTCCCTACGAGCAGTACTTC.

This rearrangement joins TRBV30 to TRBJ1-5, with a possible D match to TRBD1 (5 bases). The V gene's germline CDR1 is GTSNPN and CDR2 SVGIG (reference sequence). This CDR3 is 14 amino acids long. The V and J ends lost 4 bases and 3 bases respectively, with 13 bases between them. The CDR3 reads CAWNAGHINQPQHF. The CDR3 DNA is TGTGCCTGGAATGCGGGGCATATCAATCAGCCCCAGCATTTT.

The CDR3 region is CASSLAGTLYEQYF. The DNA of the CDR3 is TGTGCCAGCAGCTTAGCCGGGACACTCTACGAGCAGTACTTC. The chain has TRBV11-2 and TRBJ2-7, with D perhaps TRBD1 (6 bases). V lost 1 base, J lost 3 bases, and 10 bases lay in between. Looked up from germline, CDR1 is SGHAT and CDR2 is FQNNGV. This CDR3 is 14 amino acids long.

The J gene is TRBJ2-1, the V gene TRBV23-1; D call uncertain. TRBV23-1 is identified as an open reading frame with a role that is uncertain. This CDR3 spans 13 amino acids. V lost 7 bases to trimming and J lost 7 bases, with 14 bases between them. The CDR3, as DNA: TGCGCCAGCACCCTAAGCGTAGCAAATGAGCAGTTCTTC. Protein product: CASTLSVANEQFF.

The rearrangement links TRBV7-6 to TRBJ2-7; D gene uncertain. This CDR3 comprises 12 residues. Trimming pared 5 bases from V and 0 bases from J, leaving 5 bases between. Germline CDR1 and CDR2: SGHVS and FNYEAQ. The CDR3, as DNA: TGTGCCAGCAGCCCAAACTCCTACGAGCAGTACTTC. Encoded protein: CASSPNSYEQYF.

In this sample, this clone turned up a few times. This sequence joins TRBV5-4 and TRBJ2-1, with 15 bases that match TRBD2. V gave up 2 bases and J gave up 6 bases; unmatched junction bases: 3. CDR3 length: 16 amino acids. Germline V gives CDR1 SGHNT, CDR2 YYREEE (reference sequence). This chain's CDR3 is CASSLGGLAGGNEQFF. CDR3 DNA: TGTGCCAGCAGCTTAGGGGGACTAGCGGGAGGCAATGAGCAGTTCTTC.

The V call is TRBV4-3, the J call TRBJ2-7, with TRBD2 as a possible D gene (6 bases). CDR1 is LGHNA, CDR2 YSLEER, per germline. This CDR3 region has 15 residues. The V gene lost 1 base and the J gene lost 2 bases, with 12 bases spanning the gap. The CDR3 loop is CASSQASDPTYEQYF. The CDR3, as DNA: TGCGCCAGCAGCCAAGCTAGCGACCCTACCTACGAGCAGTACTTC.

This clone was detected a few times. The CDR3, as DNA: TGTGCCAGCAGCCCACTAGGGGGGGCAAACAATCAGCCCCAGCATTTT. This gives the protein CASSPLGGANNQPQHF. The chain employs TRBV7-2 and TRBJ1-5, with D tentatively TRBD1 (6 bases). The CDR3 is 16 residues long. Germline V gene sequence: CDR1 SGHTA, CDR2 FQGNSA. V lost 5 bases and J lost 3, with 17 bases in between.

V usage is TRBV5-4 and J usage is TRBJ2-5, with D perhaps matching TRBD1 (5 bases). The CDR3 loop spans 15 amino acids. In germline, CDR1 is SGHNT, CDR2 YYREEE (reference sequence). Trimming cost V 4 bases and J 2 bases, with 15 bases left between them. The CDR3 spells CASSERSKGQETQYF. The DNA for the CDR3 is TGTGCCAGCAGCGAACGGTCGAAGGGGCAAGAGACCCAGTACTTC.

This clone has more than one count but fewer than ten. CDR3 residues: CAWSPGGDTQYF. The CDR3 DNA follows: TGTGCCTGGAGTCCGGGCGGAGATACGCAGTATTTT. This chain joins TRBV30 and TRBJ2-3; no clear D. The germline CDR1 and CDR2 sequences are GTSNPN and SVGIG (reference sequence). The CDR3 spans 12 residues. Trimming removed 2 bases at V and 5 bases at J, with 8 bases between. The full variable domain, completed using reference TRBV30 and TRBJ2-3, is SQTIHQWPATLVQPVGSPLSLECTVEGTSNPNLYWYRQAAGRGLQLLFYSVGIGQISSEVPQNLSASRPQDRQFILSSKKLLLSDSGFYLCAWSPGGDTQYFGPGTRLTVL.

This clone was found a few times. The identical CDR3 is also encoded by other nucleotide sequences in the sample. This sequence joins TRBV6-5 and TRBJ2-1; 9 nucleotides agree with TRBD2. V lost 2 bases to trimming and J lost 7 bases; unmatched junction nucleotides: 6. This CDR3 region has 15 residues. CDR1 MNHEY and CDR2 SVGAGI come from the germline V gene. The CDR3 sequence: CASSYVASGENEQFF. CDR3 sequence (DNA): TGTGCCAGCAGTTACGTCGCTAGCGGGGAAAATGAGCAGTTCTTC.

The chain recombines TRBV28 with TRBJ2-3; 7 bases match TRBD2. CDR3 length: 15 residues. Looked up from germline, CDR1 is MDHEN and CDR2 is SYDVKM. V shed 6 bases, J shed 5 bases, and the junction held 11 bases outside the gene matches. The CDR3 nucleotides are TGTGCCAGCAGCGACGGGGGGAGGGCCAGAGATACGCAGTATTTT. Protein product: CASSDGGRARDTQYF. Full variable domain (missing parts from reference TRBV28 and TRBJ2-3): DVKVTQSSRYLVKRTGEKVFLECVQDMDHENMFWYRQDPGLGLRLIYFSYDVKMKEKGDIPEGYSVSREKKERFSLILESASTNQTSMYLCASSDGGRARDTQYFGPGTRLTVL.

A note on this clone: The sample contains more than one DNA sequence encoding this CDR3. The V and J genes are TRBV7-2 and TRBJ2-7; no reliable D call. Trimming took 1 base from V and 3 from J, leaving 4 bases between them. The germline CDR1 and CDR2 sequences are SGHTA and FQGNSA. The CDR3 has 12 residues. The CDR3 loop reads CASSLGFYEQYF. In DNA, the CDR3 is TGTGCCAGCAGCTTAGGATTCTACGAGCAGTACTTC.

In this sample, this clone turned up a few times. The chain carries TRBV9 and TRBJ2-1, with TRBD2 matching 13 bases. With 2 bases clipped from V and 5 bases from J, the junction kept 7 bases outside the gene matches. The CDR3 has 17 residues. From germline, CDR1 is SGDLS and CDR2 YYNGEE. Here the CDR3 reads CASSVNRGTSGDNEQFF. In DNA, the CDR3 is TGTGCCAGCAGCGTGAACAGGGGGACTAGCGGGGACAATGAGCAGTTCTTC.

The rearrangement joins TRBV30 to TRBJ2-1; TRBD2 might be the D (6 bases). V dropped 5 bases and J dropped 7 bases, with 18 bases sitting between them. There are 14 residues in the CDR3. CDR1 is GTSNPN, CDR2 SVGIG, per germline (reference sequence). CDR3 DNA sequence: TGTGCCTGGGCCGTGGGGGGAGGAGCAAATGAGCAGTTCTTC. This translates into CAWAVGGGANEQFF.

This clone was detected only a few times. The V call is TRBV29-1, the J call TRBJ1-1; D not resolved. The CDR3 runs to 15 residues. Germline CDR1 reads SQVTM; CDR2 reads ANQGSEA. V was shortened by 8 bases and J by 1 base, with 20 bases between the two germline ends. The CDR3 is CSPMGPGLPNTEAFF. CDR3 bases: TGCAGCCCTATGGGCCCCGGTCTCCCGAACACTGAAGCTTTCTTT.

Here the CDR3 DNA reads TGTGCCAGCAGCGCGCTCCAAGAGACCCAGTACTTC. Encoded protein: CASSALQETQYF. The J gene is TRBJ2-5, the V gene TRBV7-6; D uncertain. CDR3 length: 12 amino acids. Trimming removed 5 bases at V and 1 base at J, with 5 bases between. Germline lookup yields CDR1 SGHVS and CDR2 FNYEAQ.

In this sample, this clone turned up a few times. This sequence joins TRBV7-2 and TRBJ2-5; D is possibly TRBD1 or TRBD2 (5 bases each). The germline CDR1 and CDR2 sequences are SGHTA and FQGNSA. Between the trimmed V and J ends, which lost 5 bases and 4 bases, there was a span of 14 bases. The CDR3 covers 14 residues. The CDR3 nucleotides read TGTGCCAGCAGCGTACTCAGGGAGTCAGAGACCCAGTACTTC. It specifies CASSVLRESETQYF.

The V and J genes are TRBV2 and TRBJ2-5; possible D gene TRBD1, 6 bases. V was pared by 7 bases and J by 2 bases, with 17 bases between. CDR3 length equals 15 residues. Germline lookup yields CDR1 SNHLY and CDR2 FYNNEI. Written as DNA, the CDR3 is TGTGCCAGCACCCTCCTCCAGGGGAAGCAAGAGACCCAGTACTTC. It encodes CASTLLQGKQETQYF.

This clone was seen more than once but under ten times. This rearrangement joins TRBV5-6 to TRBJ1-1; D is unresolved. CDR1 is SGHDT, CDR2 YYEEEE, per germline. Between the trimmed V and J ends, which lost 0 bases and 2 bases, there was a span of 8 bases. CDR3 length: 14 residues. DNA for the CDR3: TGTGCCAGCAGCTTGGCCCCGGGAAACACTGAAGCTTTCTTT. This translates into CASSLAPGNTEAFF.

The chain couples TRBV5-4 to TRBJ2-1; tentative D call: TRBD2 (6 bases). The V end was cut by 3 bases, the J end by 3 bases, with 19 bases between. Germline V gene data show CDR1 as SGHNT and CDR2 as YYREEE (reference sequence). The CDR3 contains 17 residues. The CDR3 DNA is TGTGCCAGCAGCTCCCTCCTTACCTCTAGCGACTACAATGAGCAGTTCTTC. Translating gives CASSSLLTSSDYNEQFF.